This passage covers 5 T cell receptor beta chains from one sample sequenced in a study of CD8 T cells in ankylosing spondylitis. Study-level points and caveats: Blood from ankylosing spondylitis patients appeared to carry a characteristic roughly eight-variant TCR beta motif.

No antigen is known for these receptors. TCRdb reanalysed the 5' RACE reads using MiXCR and keeps one entry per CDR3 protein. The profile covers some 100,000 distinct CDR3 sequences, with about 9% appearing a single time and 25% to 35% taken by the ten largest. The sequencing sample was made of blood, either unsorted or a sorted T cell fraction (not recorded which). The receptors here all came from a male donor with ankylosing spondylitis.

Ten or more counts support this clonotype. The rearrangement joins TRBV28 to TRBJ1-2, with D possibly matching TRBD1 (5 bases). The V gene's germline CDR1 is MDHEN and CDR2 SYDVKM. V dropped 7 bases and J dropped 1 base, with 10 bases sitting between them. This CDR3 has 13 amino acids. CDR3 coding DNA: TGTGCCAGCACCCGACAGATTAACTATGGCTACACCTTC. It yields the protein CASTRQINYGYTF.

This clonotype was recorded at least ten times. The chain links TRBV12-3 or TRBV12-4 to TRBJ2-7; the D gene is possibly TRBD1 (6 bases). This CDR3 has 14 amino acids. Trimming shortened V by 0 bases and J by 3 bases, and 9 bases separated the two germline ends. The CDR3 region has the DNA TGTGCCAGCAGTTTAGCCGGACAGCACTACGAGCAGTACTTC. It codes for CASSLAGQHYEQYF.

The table lists this clonotype with a few counts. V gene TRBV7-8 combines with J gene TRBJ2-1; 7 bases agree with TRBD2. This CDR3 has 15 residues. V dropped 1 base and J dropped 7; count of bases not matched to a gene: 7. Germline lookup yields CDR1 SGHVS and CDR2 FQNEAQ. This CDR3 reads CASSLGAGIRNEQFF. CDR3 bases: TGTGCCAGCAGCTTAGGAGCGGGAATTAGAAATGAGCAGTTCTTC.

This clonotype has a handful of counts. The CDR3 coding sequence is TGTGCCAGCAGTTACTTGTGGGGCGAGCAGTACGTC. It translates to CASSYLWGEQYV. The rearrangement uses TRBV7-9 and TRBJ2-7; D unresolved. Looked up from germline, CDR1 is SEHNR and CDR2 is FQNEAQ (reference sequence). There are 12 residues in the CDR3. V was shortened by 6 bases and J by 6 bases, with 12 bases between the two germline ends.

This clonotype was detected ten times or more. V and J are TRBV13 and TRBJ2-5, with D hard to call. Looked up from germline, CDR1 is PRHDT and CDR2 is FYEKMQ (reference sequence). The CDR3 is 14 residues long. Between the trimmed V and J ends, which lost 10 bases and 1 base, there was a span of 16 bases. The CDR3 here is CATSSRAAQETQYF. CDR3 DNA sequence: TGTGCCACCTCTTCCCGGGCAGCCCAAGAGACCCAGTACTTC.